One and the same sample provided the 9 T cell receptor beta chains below, sequenced in a study of cytomegalovirus exposure and HLA in healthy donors. PCR primers comprised 60 Vbeta and 13 Jbeta primers. The table came from immunoSEQ multiplex PCR; TCRdb's copy has only in-frame clones and leaves some out. The table lists 140,000 to 150,000 clones, roughly 87% of them singletons. Material for sequencing was PBMCs. The receptors shown here come from a middle-aged woman in good health and CMV-seronegative.

The genes are TRBV10-1 and TRBJ2-1, with 7 bases that match TRBD1. The V and J ends lost 6 bases and 1 base, in that order; junction bases with no gene match: 6. Germline V gene sequence: CDR1 WNHNN, CDR2 SYGVQD (reference sequence). CDR3 length equals 15 residues. Written as DNA, the CDR3 is TGCGCCAGCAGCGAGCCGGGACAGTCCTACAATGAGCAGTTCTTC. Its translation is CASSEPGQSYNEQFF.

This chain links TRBV7-9 with TRBJ2-1; 7 bases agree with TRBD1. This CDR3 has 12 residues. The V and J ends lost 2 bases and 11 bases, in that order; junction bases with no gene match: 3. The germline V gene encodes CDR1 SEHNR and CDR2 FQNEAQ (reference sequence). The CDR3 sequence is CASSLPQGKQFF. The CDR3 coding sequence is TGTGCCAGCAGCTTACCACAGGGGAAGCAGTTCTTC.

This chain connects TRBV5-6 to TRBJ2-1, with D unresolved. CDR1 and CDR2 (germline): SGHDT, YYEEEE. The CDR3 is 13 residues long. The V end lost 3 bases, the J end lost 5 bases, and 9 bases lay between the germline ends. In DNA, the CDR3 is TGTGCCAGCAGCTCTGAGTATCACAATGAGCAGTTCTTC. Protein: CASSSEYHNEQFF.

The chain couples TRBV27 to TRBJ1-2; D is undetermined. Germline V CDR1 and CDR2: MNHEY, SMNVEV (reference sequence). There are 12 residues in the CDR3. V was pared by 8 bases and J by 4 bases, with 11 bases between. CDR3: CASAGFGYGYTF. In DNA form, the CDR3 reads TGTGCCAGCGCCGGTTTTGGCTATGGCTACACCTTC.

This clone has more than one count but fewer than ten. The V gene is TRBV28, the J gene TRBJ2-7; D might be TRBD2 (6 bases). The CDR3 extends over 13 amino acids. Germline CDR1 MDHEN, CDR2 SYDVKM. The ends were cut back, 5 bases at V and 2 bases at J, with 10 bases in the middle. CDR3 in amino acids: CASSAGLPYEQYF. CDR3 DNA sequence: TGTGCCAGCAGTGCGGGACTTCCCTACGAGCAGTACTTC.

The chain recombines TRBV28 with TRBJ1-3; maybe TRBD1 (5 bases). CDR3 length: 18 residues. The germline V and J ends were trimmed by 4 bases and 3 bases, with 22 bases remaining between them. Germline V gene sequence: CDR1 MDHEN, CDR2 SYDVKM. CDR3 bases: TGTGCCAGCAGTTCCCCTCGCGGGGGTGGGGGTTTTGGAAACACCATATATTTT. Protein sequence: CASSSPRGGGGFGNTIYF.

The V gene is TRBV7-6, the J gene TRBJ2-2; weak D call: TRBD2 (6 bases). Germline-derived CDR1 and CDR2 are SGHVS and FNYEAQ. V was pared by 9 bases and J by 6 bases, with 17 bases between. This CDR3 spans 14 amino acids. The CDR3 loop is CASSGLGEAGELFF. The CDR3 region has the DNA TGTGCCAGTTCGGGACTTGGGGAGGCCGGGGAGCTGTTTTTT.

The CDR3 loop reads CASSEYPGLAGVDHEQYF. The CDR3 bases are TGTGCCAGCAGTGAATACCCCGGACTAGCGGGAGTTGACCACGAGCAGTACTTC. The chain couples TRBV6-1 to TRBJ2-7; the match to TRBD2 covers 13 bases. This CDR3 has 18 amino acids. V lost 2 bases to trimming and J lost 5 bases; unmatched junction nucleotides: 12. CDR1 and CDR2 (germline): MNHNS, SASEGT.

The genes are TRBV11-1 and TRBJ2-1; possibly TRBD2 for D (6 bases). The CDR3 consists of 16 residues. The germline V gene encodes CDR1 SGHAT and CDR2 FQDESV (reference sequence). The V and J ends lost 0 bases and 10 bases respectively, with 19 bases between them. CDR3 sequence reads: CASSLAGASENREQFF. CDR3 sequence (DNA): TGTGCCAGCAGCTTAGCGGGAGCTAGCGAAAATAGGGAGCAGTTCTTC.